These 19 T cell receptor beta chains came from one sample sequenced in a study of naive and memory T cell subsets. Amplification of ligated cDNA took four PCR rounds with SP2 and nested alpha and beta constant primers. A single record per CDR3 protein comes from TCRdb applying MiXCR to the 5' RACE reads. The repertoire holds 60,000 or so distinct CDR3 sequences, 7.2% seen once, with about 9.8% in the top ten. The library had UMIs added by 3' ligation of an oligonucleotide to TCR cDNA. These receptors were taken from a male donor in good health.

This clonotype was detected only a few times. V and J are TRBV7-9 and TRBJ2-7, with TRBD1 matching over 9 bases. Germline CDR1 reads SEHNR; CDR2 reads FQNEAQ (reference sequence). V lost 4 bases to trimming and J lost 6 bases; unmatched junction nucleotides: 10. The CDR3 runs 15 residues. The CDR3 sequence: CASSSPGQGPSEQYF. In DNA, the CDR3 is TGTGCCAGCAGCTCCCCGGGACAGGGACCTTCCGAGCAGTACTTC.

V gene TRBV3-1 combines with J gene TRBJ2-7; D might be TRBD1 (6 bases). Per the germline V gene, CDR1 is LGHDT and CDR2 is YNNKEL (reference sequence). This CDR3 has 15 amino acids. V was cut by 3 bases and J by 1 base, with 13 bases left in between. The CDR3 sequence: CASSQYGTPSYEQYF. The CDR3 DNA follows: TGTGCCAGCAGCCAGTACGGGACACCTTCCTACGAGCAGTACTTC.

The CDR3 spells CASSEYIGLDEKLFF. For the CDR3, the DNA is TGTGCCAGCAGTGAATATATTGGGTTGGATGAAAAACTGTTTTTT. The rearrangement joins TRBV25-1 to TRBJ1-4; no firm D call. The germline CDR1 and CDR2 sequences are MGHDK and SYGVNS. V was cut by 0 bases and J by 6 bases, with 11 bases left in between. The CDR3 totals 15 residues.

This clonotype has ten or more counts. The V and J genes are TRBV29-1 and TRBJ2-7, with 10 bases that match TRBD2. CDR3 length: 13 amino acids. From germline, CDR1 is SQVTM and CDR2 ANQGSEA. V gave up 6 bases and J gave up 1 base; unmatched junction bases: 3. As DNA, the CDR3 is TGCAGCGTAACGACTAGCGGGTCCTACGAGCAGTACTTC. It translates to CSVTTSGSYEQYF.

This clonotype is medium-sized (0.01 to 0.1%) within its sample. This sequence joins TRBV18 and TRBJ1-2, with a weak D call TRBD1 (6 bases). The germline CDR1 and CDR2 sequences are KGHSH and LQKENI. The V end lost 2 bases, the J end lost 13 bases, and 14 bases lay between the germline ends. The CDR3 has 12 amino acids. CDR3 in amino acids: CASSPERQDLTF. CDR3 DNA sequence: TGTGCCAGCTCACCAGAGAGACAGGATCTCACCTTC.

This clonotype has a count of ten or more. The gene calls are TRBV4-1 and TRBJ2-5, with a possible D match to TRBD2 (5 bases). CDR1 is MGHRA, CDR2 YSYEKL, per germline. This CDR3 has 15 amino acids. V lost 0 bases to trimming and J lost 1 base, with 9 bases between them. CDR3 loop: CASSQDGGSQETQYF. In DNA form, the CDR3 reads TGCGCCAGCAGCCAAGATGGAGGCAGCCAAGAGACCCAGTACTTC.

This clonotype was seen many times. The chain uses TRBV6-2 or TRBV6-3 and TRBJ2-3, with D possibly being TRBD2 (6 bases). The CDR3 is 14 residues long. CDR1 is MNHEY, CDR2 SVGEGT, per germline. V gave up 6 bases and J gave up 5 bases, with 15 bases separating them. CDR3 sequence: CASSFRIGGDTQYF. The DNA for the CDR3 is TGTGCCAGCAGCTTTAGGATCGGGGGAGATACGCAGTATTTT.

A few counts support this clonotype. CDR3 sequence reads: CASSLNVAETNTGELFF. CDR3 in DNA: TGTGCCAGCAGTTTAAACGTAGCGGAAACGAACACCGGGGAGCTGTTTTTT. J is TRBJ2-2 and V is TRBV6-5, with TRBD2 as a possible D gene (6 bases). The CDR3 has 17 amino acids. CDR1 and CDR2 from the germline V gene are MNHEY and SVGAGI. Trimming removed 4 bases at V and 0 bases at J, with 15 bases between.

V usage is TRBV19 and J usage is TRBJ2-7, with TRBD2 matching over 14 bases. Germline CDR1 reads LNHDA; CDR2 reads SQIVND (reference sequence). The CDR3 is 16 residues long. The junction had 4 bases not matched to a gene; V was cut back by 4 bases and J by 2 bases. The CDR3 sequence: CASSNRLAGGPYEQYF. In DNA, the CDR3 is TGTGCCAGTAGTAACCGACTAGCGGGAGGGCCCTACGAGCAGTACTTC.

This clonotype came up many times. The rearrangement joins TRBV18 to TRBJ2-1; 7 bases line up with TRBD1. V lost 0 bases, J lost 10 bases, and 15 bases stayed unmatched. Germline CDR1 reads KGHSH; CDR2 reads LQKENI. The CDR3 totals 17 residues. CDR3 DNA sequence: TGTGCCAGCTCACCACCGCTTGGACAGGCGGTCAGGGGGGAGCAGTTCTTC. It translates to CASSPPLGQAVRGEQFF.

In this sample, this clonotype turned up many times. V and J are TRBV29-1 and TRBJ2-5; D possibly corresponds to TRBD1 (6 bases). Germline assignment: CDR1 SQVTM and CDR2 ANQGSEA. V was shortened by 5 bases and J by 9 bases, with 19 bases between the two germline ends. The CDR3 is 13 residues long. CDR3 in amino acids: CSVPGGQSLAQYF. DNA for the CDR3: TGCAGCGTTCCTGGAGGACAGAGCTTAGCCCAGTACTTC.

This clonotype was detected many times. The rearrangement uses TRBV25-1 and TRBJ1-2, with D perhaps TRBD1 (5 bases). Trimming left V 0 bases short and J 5 bases short, with 22 bases between. The CDR3 loop spans 18 amino acids. Germline values: CDR1 MGHDK, CDR2 SYGVNS. CDR3 protein: CASSEYGKRSQGEYGYTF. CDR3 DNA: TGTGCCAGCAGTGAATATGGGAAGCGATCCCAGGGAGAATATGGCTACACCTTC.

This clonotype was seen ten or more times. The V gene is TRBV29-1, the J gene TRBJ2-7; 7 bases fit TRBD1. Germline CDR1 SQVTM, CDR2 ANQGSEA. The CDR3 runs 15 residues. Trimming at V came to 6 bases and at J to 4 bases, leaving 15 bases not matched to a gene. CDR3 sequence: CSVLAPGQPVYEQYF. In DNA form, the CDR3 reads TGCAGCGTCCTAGCCCCGGGACAGCCGGTGTACGAGCAGTACTTC.

A few counts support this clonotype. The chain links TRBV3-1 to TRBJ1-6, with unresolved D. The CDR3 has 11 residues. Germline lookup yields CDR1 LGHDT and CDR2 YNNKEL (reference sequence). Trimming pared 0 bases from V and 13 bases from J, leaving 4 bases between. CDR3 residues: CASSQDGPLHF. The DNA for the CDR3 is TGTGCCAGCAGCCAAGATGGTCCCCTCCACTTT.

This clonotype turned up a few times. This chain connects TRBV7-6 to TRBJ2-7; TRBD2 is a possible D gene (6 bases). Trimming removed 2 bases at V and 0 bases at J, with 14 bases between. The length of the CDR3 is 16 residues. Germline V gives CDR1 SGHVS, CDR2 FNYEAQ. CDR3 DNA: TGTGCCAGCAGCTTAAACCCGGGACTGAGCTCCTACGAGCAGTACTTC. Its translation is CASSLNPGLSSYEQYF.

The chain employs TRBV18 and TRBJ2-2; possibly TRBD1 for D (6 bases). Trimming cost V 3 bases and J 3 bases, with 14 bases left between them. The CDR3 sequence is 16 residues long. CDR1 is KGHSH, CDR2 LQKENI, per germline. CDR3 sequence: CASSPSGTRDTGELFF. The CDR3 DNA sequence: TGTGCCAGCTCACCGTCCGGGACAAGGGACACCGGGGAGCTGTTTTTT.

Many counts were recorded for this clonotype. The J gene is TRBJ2-5, the V gene TRBV11-2, with D possibly being TRBD2 (7 bases). From germline, CDR1 is SGHAT and CDR2 FQNNGV. The CDR3 length is 16 residues. Trimming removed 2 bases from V and 2 bases from J, with 15 bases in between. The CDR3 region has the DNA TGTGCCAGCAGCTTACCGTGGGGGGGGCTACAAGAGACCCAGTACTTC. As protein: CASSLPWGGLQETQYF.

This clonotype was seen only a few times. V gene TRBV5-6 combines with J gene TRBJ2-7; TRBD1 matches at 8 bases. Germline V gene lookup returns CDR1 SGHDT and CDR2 YYEEEE. The CDR3 extends over 16 amino acids. Trimming took 4 bases from V and 5 from J; bases not matched to a gene: 14. The CDR3 spells CASSPTRWTGKNEQYF. Here the CDR3 DNA reads TGTGCCAGCAGCCCGACGCGCTGGACAGGGAAGAACGAGCAGTACTTC.

This clonotype was recorded many times. The chain recombines TRBV28 with TRBJ1-1; D gene uncertain. CDR1 MDHEN and CDR2 SYDVKM come from the germline V gene. The V and J ends lost 5 bases and 1 base respectively, with 11 bases between them. This CDR3 spans 14 amino acids. The CDR3, as DNA: TGTGCCAGCAGTAAACTGACCGGGAACACTGAAGCTTTCTTT. Translation gives CASSKLTGNTEAFF.